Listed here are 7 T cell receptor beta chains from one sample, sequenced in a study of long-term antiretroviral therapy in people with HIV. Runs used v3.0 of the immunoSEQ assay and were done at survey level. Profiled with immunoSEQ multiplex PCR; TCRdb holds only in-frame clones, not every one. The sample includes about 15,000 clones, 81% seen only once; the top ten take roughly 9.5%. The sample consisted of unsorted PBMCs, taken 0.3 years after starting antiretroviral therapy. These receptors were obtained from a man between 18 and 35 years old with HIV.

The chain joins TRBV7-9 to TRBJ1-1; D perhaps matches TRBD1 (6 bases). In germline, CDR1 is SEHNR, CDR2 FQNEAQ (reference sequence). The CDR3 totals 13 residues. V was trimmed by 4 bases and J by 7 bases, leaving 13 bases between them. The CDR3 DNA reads TGTGCCAGCAGCTCAGACGGACAGCTTGAAGCTTTCTTT. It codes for CASSSDGQLEAFF.

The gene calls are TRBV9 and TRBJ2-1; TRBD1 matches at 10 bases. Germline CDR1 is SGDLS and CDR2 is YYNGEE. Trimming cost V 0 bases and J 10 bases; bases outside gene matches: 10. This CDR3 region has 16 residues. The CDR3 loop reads CASSVEKGTGAGEQFF. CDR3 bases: TGTGCCAGCAGCGTAGAGAAAGGGACAGGGGCCGGCGAGCAGTTCTTC.

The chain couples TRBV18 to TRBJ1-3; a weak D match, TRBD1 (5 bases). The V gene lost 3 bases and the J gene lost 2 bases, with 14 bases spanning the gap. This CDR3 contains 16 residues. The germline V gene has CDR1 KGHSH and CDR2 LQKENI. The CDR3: CASSPWDSKAGNTIYF. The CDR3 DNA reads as TGTGCCAGCTCACCGTGGGACTCTAAGGCTGGAAACACCATATATTTT.

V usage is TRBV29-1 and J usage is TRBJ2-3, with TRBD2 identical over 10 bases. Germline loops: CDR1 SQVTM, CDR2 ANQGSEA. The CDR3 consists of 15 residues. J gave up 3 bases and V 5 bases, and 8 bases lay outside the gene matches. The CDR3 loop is CSVTSGVVWTDTQYF. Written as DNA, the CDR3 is TGCAGCGTTACTAGCGGGGTGGTCTGGACAGATACGCAGTATTTT.

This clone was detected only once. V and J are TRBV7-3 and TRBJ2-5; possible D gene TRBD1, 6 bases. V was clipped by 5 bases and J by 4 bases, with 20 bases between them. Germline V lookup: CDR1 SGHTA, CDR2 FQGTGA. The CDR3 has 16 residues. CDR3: CASSLGVQGDGETQYF. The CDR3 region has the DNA TGTGCCAGCAGCCTAGGGGTACAGGGAGATGGAGAGACCCAGTACTTC.

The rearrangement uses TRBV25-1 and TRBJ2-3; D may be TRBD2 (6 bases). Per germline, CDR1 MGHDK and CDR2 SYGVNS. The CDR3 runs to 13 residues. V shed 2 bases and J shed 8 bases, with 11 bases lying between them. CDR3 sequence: CASSEGGLGTQYF. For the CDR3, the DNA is TGTGCCAGCAGTGAAGGGGGACTGGGTACGCAGTATTTT.

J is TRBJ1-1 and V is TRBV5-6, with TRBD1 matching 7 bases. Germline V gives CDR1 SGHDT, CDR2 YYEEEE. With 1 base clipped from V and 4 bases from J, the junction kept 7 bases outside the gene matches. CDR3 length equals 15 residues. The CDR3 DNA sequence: TGTGCCAGCAGCTTGTCGACAGGGTCGGGCACTGAAGCTTTCTTT. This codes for CASSLSTGSGTEAFF.